Below, 22 T cell receptor beta chains from the same sample are listed, as sequenced in a study of Graves' ophthalmopathy and Graves' hyperthyroidism (dated by TCRdb to 2016 to 2019). Sequencer: Illumina HiSeq 2000. For repertoire sequencing, TCR beta CDR3 regions were amplified from RNA transcripts. The first round was an RT-PCR using HTBI primers with the Qiagen OneStep RT-PCR kit, and this first round was followed by a second-round multiplex PCR, then size selection and purification. TCRdb reworked the public reads: Q25 trimming with fastp, MiXCR clone assembly, productive beta chains retained. Each CDR3 protein gets just one entry, which takes the most common genes and DNA from the rows behind it. The sample yields 560,000 or so distinct CDR3 sequences; approximately 37% were counted once. In total, the top ten clones hold 4% to 5% of the sample. Source material: peripheral blood or thyroid tissue (not recorded which). These receptors all stem from an adult man with Graves' hyperthyroidism.

The J gene is TRBJ1-3, the V gene TRBV30; D unclear. The germline gives CDR1 GTSNPN, CDR2 SVGIG (reference sequence). There are 12 residues in the CDR3. Trimming shortened V by 5 bases and J by 0 bases, and 5 bases separated the two germline ends. The DNA of the CDR3 is TGTGCCTGGGATTACTCTGGAAACACCATATATTTT. It specifies CAWDYSGNTIYF.

On this clonotype itself: A far bigger clonotype differs at one base, so this is likely a read error. The rearrangement uses TRBV12-3 or TRBV12-4 and TRBJ1-4; D is perhaps TRBD1 (5 bases). With 8 bases removed from V and 7 bases from J, the gap between germline ends came to 8 bases. The CDR3 sequence is 11 residues long. The CDR3 loop reads CASCQGEKLFF. The CDR3 coding sequence is TGTGCCAGCTGCCAGGGTGAAAAACTGTTTTTT.

This clonotype was seen only a few times. This rearrangement joins TRBV9 to TRBJ1-1, with 10 bases aligning to TRBD1. In germline, CDR1 is SGDLS, CDR2 YYNGEE. CDR3 length: 16 amino acids. V was clipped by 7 bases and J by 4 bases; unmatched bases: 13. The CDR3 DNA follows: TGTGCCAGCTCACCACAAACGGACAGGGGGACCACTGAAGCTTTCTTT. This sequence encodes CASSPQTDRGTTEAFF. The entire variable domain, with the rest obtained from reference TRBV9 and TRBJ1-1, is as follows: DSGVTQTPKHLITATGQRVTLRCSPRSGDLSVYWYQQSLDQGLQFLIQYYNGEERAKGNILERFSAQQFPDLHSELNLSSLELGDSALYFCASSPQTDRGTTEAFFGQGTRLTVV.

This clonotype has a count of ten or more. The J gene is TRBJ2-7, the V gene TRBV5-8; 9 bases map to TRBD1. Germline assignment: CDR1 SGHTS and CDR2 YDEGEE. After removal of 2 bases from V and 2 bases from J, the junction contained 5 bases not matched to a gene. The CDR3 is 15 amino acids. This chain's CDR3 is CASSFGGQGTYEQYF. The CDR3 DNA follows: TGTGCCAGCAGCTTCGGGGGACAGGGAACCTACGAGCAGTACTTC. Full variable domain (rest looked up from reference TRBV5-8 and TRBJ2-7): EAGVTQSPTHLIKTRGQQATLRCSPISGHTSVYWYQQALGLGLQFLLWYDEGEERNRGNFPPRFSGRQFPNYSSELNVNALELEDSALYLCASSFGGQGTYEQYFGPGTRLTVT.

This clonotype was found many times. CDR3 nucleotides: TGCGCCAGCAGCTCGGGGCGCGGCTACACCTTC. Translation gives CASSSGRGYTF. The chain combines TRBV5-1 with TRBJ1-2; a possible D gene is TRBD1 (5 bases). Germline assignment: CDR1 SGHRS and CDR2 YFSETQ. The CDR3 has 11 residues. V lost 3 bases to trimming and J lost 8 bases, with 8 bases between them.

This clonotype showed up many times. The chain joins TRBV6-5 to TRBJ2-7, with 8 positions matching TRBD1. The CDR3 has 12 residues. V trimming: 6 bases; J trimming: 4 bases; junction bases outside the gene matches: 2. The germline V gene encodes CDR1 MNHEY and CDR2 SVGAGI. This CDR3 reads CASRQGAYEQYF. The CDR3, as DNA: TGTGCCAGCAGGCAGGGGGCTTACGAGCAGTACTTC.

This chain links TRBV5-1 with TRBJ2-5; weak D call: TRBD2 (5 bases). Trimming shortened V by 4 bases and J by 1 base, and 11 bases separated the two germline ends. CDR1 is SGHRS, CDR2 YFSETQ, per germline. The CDR3 totals 14 residues. Here the CDR3 reads CASSVVRGQETQYF. The DNA for the CDR3 is TGCGCCAGCAGCGTTGTTCGGGGCCAAGAGACCCAGTACTTC.

This clonotype was found many times. The chain is built from TRBV7-2 and TRBJ1-5; a weak D match, TRBD1 (5 bases). This CDR3 spans 15 amino acids. V lost 2 bases to trimming and J lost 5 bases, with 13 bases between them. Germline CDR1 SGHTA, CDR2 FQGNSA. Here the CDR3 reads CASSLNRDRDQPQHF. CDR3 nucleotide sequence: TGTGCCAGCAGCTTAAACCGGGACCGAGATCAGCCCCAGCATTTT.

The genes are TRBV7-4 and TRBJ1-3; the D gene is possibly TRBD1 (6 bases). Germline CDR1 SGHVT, CDR2 SQSDAQ. This CDR3 spans 15 amino acids. Trimming shortened V by 1 base and J by 6 bases, and 13 bases separated the two germline ends. DNA of the CDR3: TGTGCCAGCAGCTTAGATCAGGGGCACACAAACACCATATATTTT. Translating it yields CASSLDQGHTNTIYF.

Points on this clonotype: A read error may explain this, as a much larger clone is one base away. This chain connects TRBV9 to TRBJ1-2, with D perhaps TRBD1 (6 bases). CDR1 and CDR2 from the germline V gene are SGDLS and YYNGEE. The V gene lost 0 bases and the J gene lost 6 bases, with 12 bases spanning the gap. The CDR3 totals 14 residues. CDR3 region: CASSVDIAGDGYTF. The CDR3 DNA sequence: TGTGCCAGCAGCGTAGACATAGCAGGGGATGGCTACACCTTC.

This clonotype was seen a few times. A much bigger clone sits one base away, suggesting this may be a read error. DNA for the CDR3: TGCAGCGTACCGGGACAGGGCCCGGGTGAGCAGTACTTC. The encoded protein is CSVPGQGPGEQYF. V and J are TRBV29-1 and TRBJ2-7; 9 nucleotides line up with TRBD1. The CDR3 is made up of 13 amino acids. In germline, CDR1 is SQVTM, CDR2 ANQGSEA. J lost 7 bases, V lost 6 bases, and 10 bases had no gene match.

This clonotype was detected ten times or more. V and J are TRBV19 and TRBJ2-7; D not certain. V lost 6 bases and J lost 1, with 13 bases in between. CDR1 is LNHDA, CDR2 SQIVND, per germline (reference sequence). The CDR3 extends over 14 amino acids. The CDR3 bases are TGTGCCAGTAGCTCAAGCTCTTTATCCTACGAGCAGTACTTC. Translating gives CASSSSSLSYEQYF.

This clonotype showed up many times. The CDR3 DNA sequence: TGCAGCGCCCCCGAATTTACCCCGATCACAAATAATTCACCCCTCCACTTT. The encoded protein is CSAPEFTPITNNSPLHF. V and J are TRBV29-1 and TRBJ1-6; no clear D. Germline loops: CDR1 SQVTM, CDR2 ANQGSEA. Trimming stripped 7 bases from V and 5 bases from J, with 24 bases between. CDR3 length: 17 residues.

This clonotype was counted at least ten times. The chain combines TRBV7-9 with TRBJ1-5, with 7 positions matching TRBD1. Trimming took 3 bases from V and 4 from J; bases not matched to a gene: 3. Germline values: CDR1 SEHNR, CDR2 FQNEAQ (reference sequence). The CDR3 consists of 14 residues. The CDR3 DNA reads as TGTGCCAGCAGCTTCCAGGGACAGAATCAGCCCCAGCATTTT. Protein: CASSFQGQNQPQHF.

Only a few counts were recorded for this clonotype. The genes are TRBV20-1 and TRBJ2-3; D not certain. Trimming pared 7 bases from V and 0 bases from J, leaving 17 bases between. This CDR3 region has 15 residues. The germline gives CDR1 DFQATT, CDR2 SNEGSKA (reference sequence). For the CDR3, the DNA is TGCAGTGTTAGGGCGACCGTGGCTAGCACAGATACGCAGTATTTT. Amino acids: CSVRATVASTDTQYF.

The chain joins TRBV10-2 to TRBJ1-2; 9 bases align to TRBD1. Germline V CDR1 and CDR2: WSHSY, SAAADI. CDR3 size: 14 residues. V lost 2 bases and J lost 4; bases outside the gene matches: 2. The DNA of the CDR3 is TGCGCCAGCAGTGAGGACAGGGGGGTCTATGGCTACACCTTC. Residues: CASSEDRGVYGYTF.

CDR3 sequence: CSSNPGQNYGYTF. The CDR3 DNA follows: TGCAGCAGTAATCCGGGACAGAACTATGGCTACACCTTC. The J gene is TRBJ1-2, the V gene TRBV29-1; 7 bases match TRBD1. V lost 8 bases and J lost 2; bases outside the gene matches: 8. The CDR3 is 13 amino acids. CDR1 and CDR2 (germline): SQVTM, ANQGSEA.

The CDR3 sequence: CSVGAGGFGNQPQHF. The DNA of the CDR3 is TGCAGCGTTGGAGCAGGGGGCTTCGGCAATCAGCCCCAGCATTTT. This rearrangement joins TRBV29-1 to TRBJ1-5; 8 nucleotides match TRBD1. Germline-derived CDR1 and CDR2 are SQVTM and ANQGSEA. This CDR3 comprises 15 residues. After removal of 4 bases from V and 2 bases from J, the junction contained 7 bases not matched to a gene.

This clonotype was observed many times. The chain joins TRBV4-1 to TRBJ1-4, with D possibly TRBD1 on 6 matching bases. Trimming pared 8 bases from V and 8 bases from J, leaving 18 bases between. Germline CDR1 is MGHRA and CDR2 is YSYEKL. This CDR3 is built from 14 residues. Here the CDR3 DNA reads TGCGCCAGCGCCCCGGTACAGGGAAAGGAAAAACTGTTTTTT. As protein: CASAPVQGKEKLFF.

The chain links TRBV19 to TRBJ2-3; 9 bases are a match to TRBD2. The CDR3 length is 15 residues. The V gene end was trimmed by 6 bases and the J gene end by 4 bases; junction bases not matched to a gene: 8. Germline V CDR1 and CDR2: LNHDA, SQIVND (reference sequence). The CDR3 spells CASSKRLADPDTQYF. In DNA form, the CDR3 reads TGTGCCAGTAGCAAGCGACTAGCGGACCCAGATACGCAGTATTTT.

Comment on this clonotype: Possible read error: a much larger clone is one base away. The chain has TRBV6-5 and TRBJ2-7, with TRBD2 matching 10 bases. Germline V gene data show CDR1 as MNHEY and CDR2 as SVGAGI. The CDR3 consists of 15 residues. V was clipped by 5 bases and J by 2 bases; unmatched bases: 6. The CDR3 sequence is CASSVISGGTYEQYF. CDR3 sequence (DNA): TGTGCCAGCAGTGTCATTAGCGGGGGGACCTACGAGCAGTACTTC.

The V call is TRBV7-8, the J call TRBJ2-7; TRBD1 agrees at 9 bases. The CDR3 is 13 residues long. Germline CDR1 is SGHVS and CDR2 is FQNEAQ. With 5 bases clipped from V and 6 bases from J, the junction kept 5 bases outside the gene matches. The CDR3 here is CASSRTGESEQYF. The CDR3 region has the DNA TGTGCCAGCAGCCGGACAGGGGAAAGCGAGCAGTACTTC.